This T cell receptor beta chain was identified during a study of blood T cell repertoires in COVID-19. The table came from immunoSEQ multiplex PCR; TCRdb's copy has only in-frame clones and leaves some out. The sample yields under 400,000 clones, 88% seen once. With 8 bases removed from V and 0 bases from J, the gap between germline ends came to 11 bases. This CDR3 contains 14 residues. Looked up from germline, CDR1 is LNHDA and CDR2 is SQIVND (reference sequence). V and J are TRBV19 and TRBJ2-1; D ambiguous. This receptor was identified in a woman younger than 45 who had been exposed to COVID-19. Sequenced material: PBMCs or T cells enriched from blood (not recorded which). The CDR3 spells CASLARSSYNEQFF. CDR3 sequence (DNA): TGTGCCAGTCTGGCCCGAAGCTCCTACAATGAGCAGTTCTTC.